This T cell receptor (beta chain) emerged from a study of blood T cells in healthy people across ages. Findings and limits, study-wide: More naive CD4+ cells and higher diversity were found in long-lived than in aged donors.

This clonotype was picked up many times. The antigen remains unidentified. The draw of peripheral blood yielded ten milliliters from each donor. CDR1 and CDR2 (germline): SGHTA, FQGNSA. The CDR3 spans 15 residues. V was clipped by 1 base and J by 4 bases, with 11 bases between them. With a J-beta primer mix and a sample-barcoded 5' primer, a second PCR ran about 6 to 11 cycles. TCRdb fed the 5' RACE reads into MiXCR, producing one record per CDR3 protein. The profile shows hundreds of thousands of distinct CDR3 sequences, under 45% of them singletons. Sequencing was done on a sample of blood. This receptor was obtained from a man in his fifties or sixties in good health. V usage is TRBV7-2 and J usage is TRBJ1-5; no firm D call. The CDR3 coding sequence is TGTGCCAGCAGCTTAGTTGGCCAGATAAATCAGCCCCAGCATTTT. It encodes CASSLVGQINQPQHF.